Listed below are T cell receptor beta chains from one sample, sequenced in a study of shared clonotypes between healthy human individuals. Only in-frame clones appear in the TCRdb table, and some are missing; sequencing was by immunoSEQ multiplex PCR. Of over a million clones detected, roughly 96% appear once; the ten largest clones hold approximately 1.1%. Source material: naive CD4+ T cells sorted from blood. The receptor source for this set is a man aged 30 to 45 in good health. Each CDR3 is given without its conserved first and last residue. Clone size is shown for a subset of rows, as once, few, many or a class of expanded clone.

j_gene,abundance,v_gene,CDR3aa
TRBJ2-1,.,TRBV11-3,ASSPRSSGRHNEQF
TRBJ2-7,.,TRBV18,ASSRSDFYEQY
TRBJ2-4,.,TRBV28,ASSLLAGVKIQY
TRBJ2-1,.,TRBV18,ASSPTRAGGPFNEQF
TRBJ2-2,.,TRBV28,ASSLRRDRDTGELF
TRBJ2-7,.,TRBV15,ATSSGRTYSYEQY
TRBJ2-7,.,TRBV11-2,ASSLTVYEQY
TRBJ1-1,.,TRBV5-4,ASSLVGGGGTEAF
TRBJ2-6,.,TRBV30,AWRRSGNVANVLT
TRBJ2-7,.,TRBV5-1,ASSASQGYEQY
TRBJ1-2,.,TRBV6-5,ASSYSGPGGYT
TRBJ1-2,.,TRBV5-1,ASSEDGNYGYT
TRBJ2-5,.,TRBV5-6,ASSSQGQGEETQY
TRBJ1-3,.,TRBV5-4,ASSSTAGSSGNTIY
TRBJ2-2,.,TRBV27,ASRTASNTGELF
TRBJ1-1,.,TRBV9,ASSVAAGLGEAF
TRBJ2-3,.,TRBV28,ATAGGPVGTQY
TRBJ2-1,.,TRBV2,ASSESWVNEQF
TRBJ2-3,once,TRBV6-5,ASSYSQGVVGTQY
TRBJ2-6,.,TRBV4-2,ASGASGPSRANVLT
TRBJ1-3,.,TRBV5-4,ASSSAFSGNTIY
TRBJ2-1,.,TRBV19,ASSRDTGGSYNEQF
TRBJ2-1,once,TRBV18,ASSPNGQVYNEQF
TRBJ2-7,.,TRBV7-3,ASSQAGGSSYEQY
TRBJ1-1,.,TRBV6-1,ASRDKTMGAF
TRBJ2-7,.,TRBV29-1,SVLVAGGPVGEQY
TRBJ2-1,.,TRBV10-3,AISDRGGENEQF
TRBJ2-3,.,TRBV4-1,ASSQDWSGAQY
TRBJ2-3,.,TRBV12-2,TSRLAGFHPRATFTDTQY
TRBJ2-5,.,TRBV27,ASSPGLAGEAKETQY
TRBJ2-3,.,TRBV19,ASSILPITDTQY
TRBJ2-1,once,TRBV7-2,ASSLVGTSGNEQF
TRBJ2-2,.,TRBV9,ASSVVQGSNTGELF
TRBJ2-1,.,TRBV5-6,ASSSGPSSYNEQF
TRBJ2-5,.,TRBV7-3,ASSLKRREGYQETQY
TRBJ1-2,.,TRBV28,ASSLIPSYGYT
TRBJ1-4,.,TRBV25-1,ASTKTQGTGEKLF
TRBJ2-1,.,TRBV15,ATQAGRGSYNEQF
TRBJ1-2,.,TRBV15,ATSRVKDRTTLGGYT
TRBJ2-5,.,TRBV5-1,ASVPGSRGQETQY
TRBJ2-1,.,TRBV27,ASSSHYGGRDNEQF
TRBJ2-3,.,TRBV11-3,ASSYSGDTQY
TRBJ2-3,.,TRBV7-3,ASSSTRRGADTQY
TRBJ2-7,.,TRBV10-3,AISTGTGVHEQY
TRBJ2-5,.,TRBV18,ASSPRTGRRETQY
TRBJ1-5,.,TRBV5-6,ASSLVGSNQPQH
TRBJ1-4,.,TRBV5-5,ASTRAARPNEKLF
TRBJ2-1,.,TRBV11-2,ASSLAGLAGGDEQF
TRBJ2-1,.,TRBV30,AWRGDATNEQF